This TCR beta chain was sequenced for a study of blood T cell repertoires in COVID-19 (dated by TCRdb to the early 2020s). For the study in its entirety: Samples covering the acute and convalescent phases of COVID-19 were provided by collaborators in the United States, Italy and Spain. The material from the prospective study consisted of cDNA or gDNA derived from T cells, B-cell-depleted T cells, or PBMCs. Subjects who had been exposed to COVID-19, were actively infected with it, or had recovered from it provided the deeply sampled blood TCRbeta repertoires that made up the dataset. The repertoires were made available in a free public database intended to serve as a resource for research on the immune response to SARS-CoV-2. The samples were drawn from two sources: the first 160 participants of the ongoing ImmuneRACE study, and 950 to 1,500 subjects contributed by 6 global collaborators. A de-identified subject ID, COVID-19 status, age in years and sex were almost always included in the sample metadata. HLA class I and class II types, where available, came from metadata supplied by the sample provider rather than from assay-based typing.

Participants in the prospective study were aged about 18 to 90 years, lived in some 24 United States geographic areas, and enrolled through a virtual design. In the prospective study, cohorts were assigned on the basis of participant-reported clinical history obtained from a screening survey and a study questionnaire. In the prospective study, mobile phlebotomists collected whole blood, serum and a nasopharyngeal or oropharyngeal swab from each participant. Additional blood draws and questionnaires over an approximately two-month period could optionally be provided by prospective study participants. Before DNA extraction, prospective study blood samples were shipped either frozen or at room temperature. As regards this clone: Its antigen is currently not known. No qualities accompany the bases; no much larger clone lies one base away.

Beyond this particular receptor, the publication reports: The amount of clinical and demographic metadata varied by source and participant and was provided uncurated.

From its cysteine to its phenylalanine, the CDR3 spans 16 amino acids. Just CDR3 DNA is preserved here, 48 bases in frame from base 1. At the junction V is shortened by 4 bases and J by 5 bases, with 20 bases in between. CDR1 and CDR2, per the germline V gene, are MDHEN and SYDVKM. TCRbeta CDR3 regions were amplified from genomic DNA using the immunoSEQ Assay, a bias-controlled multiplex PCR. For the original study's pipeline: The number of nucleated cells in each sample was estimated from the amplification of reference gene primers within the assay. Sequence reads were collapsed and filtered to measure the absolute abundance of every unique TCRbeta CDR3 rearrangement. For each sample, productive Simpson clonality was calculated as the square root of Simpson's diversity index over productive rearrangements. In its TCRdb copy, this immuneACCESS table keeps in-frame sequences only and misses some clones. Where compared with another copy, unresolved V genes explain less than half of these, and the others have no known cause. That table supplies the V and J calls and clone size; D and trimming were determined from the DNA. A total of 250,000 to 300,000 clones appear in this sample, approximately 91% of them only once. The ten largest clones add up to 2.3% of the sample.

The rearrangement joined TRBV28 to TRBJ1-2; a confident D gene designation cannot be given. Material: PBMCs or T cells enriched from blood (not recorded which). This TCR came from a woman aged 35 to 49 with acute COVID-19. For the CDR3, the sequence is CASSSQRLPQFYGYTF. The nucleotide sequence is TGTGCCAGCAGTTCTCAGCGATTACCCCAGTTTTATGGCTACACCTTC.